These 26 T cell receptor beta chains came from one sample sequenced in a study of cytomegalovirus exposure and HLA in healthy donors. The PCR was carried out with 60 Vbeta primers and 13 Jbeta primers. Repertoires were generated with immunoSEQ multiplex PCR, while TCRdb's copy carries only in-frame clones and drops some. Here the sample spans about 190,000 clones, 85% to 90% being singletons. The sequenced sample was PBMCs. The receptors here all came from a woman in her late teens or twenties in good health and CMV-seronegative.

V is TRBV27 and J is TRBJ2-7, with 7 bases fitting TRBD1. Per the germline V gene, CDR1 is MNHEY and CDR2 is SMNVEV (reference sequence). V gave up 4 bases and J gave up 7 bases; unmatched junction bases: 7. The CDR3 sequence is 13 residues long. As DNA, the CDR3 is TGTGCCAGCAGTTCCCTGACAGGGAATGAGCAGTACTTC. This encodes CASSSLTGNEQYF.

This chain uses TRBV14 with TRBJ2-5, with D possibly TRBD2 on 5 matching bases. Germline values: CDR1 SGHDN, CDR2 FVKESK. The CDR3 covers 13 residues. Trimming took 5 bases from V and 5 from J, leaving 12 bases between them. In DNA form, the CDR3 reads TGTGCCAGCAGCGGGCTGGAGGACGAGACCCAGTACTTC. Translation gives CASSGLEDETQYF.

The chain joins TRBV5-1 to TRBJ1-2; D gene unclear. Trimming took off 2 bases at V and 7 bases at J, with 12 bases between the two ends. Germline V gene data show CDR1 as SGHRS and CDR2 as YFSETQ. The CDR3 totals 13 residues. The chain's CDR3 is CASSFTRSAGYTF. The DNA of the CDR3 is TGCGCCAGCAGCTTTACCAGATCCGCTGGCTACACCTTC.

The rearrangement links TRBV11-3 to TRBJ2-2, with a tentative D call TRBD2 (6 bases). Trimming removed 6 bases from V and 7 bases from J, with 12 bases in between. The CDR3 runs to 13 residues. Germline V gene lookup returns CDR1 SGHNT and CDR2 YENEEA. The CDR3 spells CASREGTIGELFF. CDR3 DNA: TGTGCCAGCAGGGAGGGCACAATCGGGGAGCTGTTTTTT.

This clone was seen a single time. This rearrangement joins TRBV4-1 to TRBJ1-2; 8 nucleotides line up with TRBD1. Germline V gene sequence: CDR1 MGHRA, CDR2 YSYEKL. V shed 0 bases, J shed 13 bases, and the junction held 10 bases outside the gene matches. The CDR3 extends over 14 amino acids. This chain's CDR3 is CASSQDNRGTESTF. DNA for the CDR3: TGCGCCAGCAGCCAAGATAACAGGGGGACGGAGTCCACCTTC.

The chain recombines TRBV25-1 with TRBJ2-1, with 10 bases identical to TRBD1. Germline CDR1 is MGHDK and CDR2 is SYGVNS. The CDR3 contains 16 residues. The ends lost 5 bases at V and 7 bases at J; junction bases unmatched: 11. The chain's CDR3 is CASSRTRDRGDNEQFF. In DNA, the CDR3 is TGTGCCAGCAGTCGAACCCGGGACAGGGGAGATAATGAGCAGTTCTTC.

This sequence joins TRBV7-2 and TRBJ2-7; possibly TRBD2 for D (5 bases). Germline V lookup: CDR1 SGHTA, CDR2 FQGNSA. With 3 bases removed from V and 7 bases from J, the gap between germline ends came to 13 bases. The CDR3 is 13 amino acids. The CDR3 DNA follows: TGTGCCAGCAGCTTCGGGGAAATGGGTGAGCAGTACTTC. It codes for CASSFGEMGEQYF.

V gene TRBV4-2 combines with J gene TRBJ2-1; 12 positions agree with TRBD2. The CDR3 has 16 amino acids. After removal of 4 bases from V and 1 base from J, the junction contained 2 bases not matched to a gene. CDR1 and CDR2 (germline): LGHNA, YNFKEQ. Here the CDR3 reads CASSLTSGSSYNEQFF. Here the CDR3 DNA reads TGTGCCAGCAGCCTGACTAGCGGGAGTTCCTACAATGAGCAGTTCTTC.

V gene TRBV27 combines with J gene TRBJ1-6; D unclear. This CDR3 has 17 amino acids. Between the trimmed V and J ends, which lost 0 bases and 4 bases, there was a span of 13 bases. Germline loops: CDR1 MNHEY, CDR2 SMNVEV (reference sequence). The CDR3: CASSLSGRPEYNSPLHF. The DNA for the CDR3 is TGTGCCAGCAGTTTATCTGGCAGGCCAGAGTATAATTCACCCCTCCACTTT.

This chain joins TRBV30 and TRBJ1-1, with a weak D call TRBD1 (6 bases). Per germline, CDR1 GTSNPN and CDR2 SVGIG (reference sequence). V was pared by 0 bases and J by 8 bases, with 13 bases between. The CDR3 spans 13 residues. The CDR3 DNA reads TGTGCCTGGAGTGTAGGAGGAACAGGGGAAGCTTTCTTT. Translating gives CAWSVGGTGEAFF.

A note on this clone: Other DNA sequences in the same sample also yield this CDR3. The rearrangement joins TRBV19 to TRBJ2-7; 9 bases match TRBD1. Looked up from germline, CDR1 is LNHDA and CDR2 is SQIVND (reference sequence). With V trimmed by 8 bases and J by 2 bases, 7 bases remained unmatched. The CDR3 consists of 14 residues. CDR3 nucleotide sequence: TGTGCCAGTTCCCCGGGACAGGGCCCCTACGAGCAGTACTTC. Encoded protein: CASSPGQGPYEQYF. Supplemented by reference TRBV19 and TRBJ2-7, the full variable domain reads DGGITQSPKYLFRKEGQNVTLSCEQNLNHDAMYWYRQDPGQGLRLIYYSQIVNDFQKGDIAEGYSVSREKKESFPLTVTSAQKNPTAFYLCASSPGQGPYEQYFGPGTRLTVT.

The J gene is TRBJ1-2, the V gene TRBV5-1; tentative D call: TRBD1 (5 bases). CDR1 is SGHRS and CDR2 is YFSETQ in the germline V gene. Trimming removed 6 bases from V and 2 bases from J, with 11 bases in between. This CDR3 has 13 residues. As DNA, the CDR3 is TGCGCCAGCACCCCTGGGGGGAACTATGGCTACACCTTC. This codes for CASTPGGNYGYTF.

This rearrangement joins TRBV19 to TRBJ1-5, with D possibly being TRBD1 (5 bases). The CDR3 extends over 14 amino acids. Per germline, CDR1 LNHDA and CDR2 SQIVND (reference sequence). Between the trimmed V and J ends, which lost 6 bases and 0 bases, there was a span of 9 bases. CDR3 protein: CASRADTSNQPQHF. For the CDR3, the DNA is TGTGCCAGTAGGGCGGACACTAGCAATCAGCCCCAGCATTTT.

This chain joins TRBV30 and TRBJ1-2; D gene ambiguous. V was pared by 3 bases and J by 10 bases, with 18 bases between. The CDR3 sequence is 13 residues long. The germline CDR1 and CDR2 sequences are GTSNPN and SVGIG (reference sequence). The DNA for the CDR3 is TGTGCCTGGAGGGGCAATTCATGGGCCCTCTACACCTTC. This encodes CAWRGNSWALYTF.

The sample holds one count of this clone. This chain connects TRBV5-1 to TRBJ2-5; TRBD2 matches 9 bases. The CDR3 has 15 amino acids. V dropped 2 bases and J dropped 4; count of bases not matched to a gene: 6. CDR1 and CDR2 (germline): SGHRS, YFSETQ. CDR3 residues: CASSFSREGLETQYF. The CDR3 coding sequence is TGCGCCAGCAGCTTCTCGCGGGAGGGGTTAGAGACCCAGTACTTC.

The CDR3 here is CASSIVYPNEQYF. The CDR3, as DNA: TGTGCCAGTAGTATAGTCTACCCGAACGAGCAGTACTTC. V gene TRBV19 combines with J gene TRBJ2-7, with D unclear. Germline CDR1 is LNHDA and CDR2 is SQIVND (reference sequence). The CDR3 covers 13 residues. V lost 1 base and J 5 bases, leaving 9 bases between the germline ends.

The table lists this clone with a count of one. CDR3 sequence: CATRRGTGNTGELFF. The CDR3 DNA follows: TGTGCCACCAGACGGGGGACAGGGAACACCGGGGAGCTGTTTTTT. J is TRBJ2-2 and V is TRBV15; TRBD1 aligns across 8 bases. CDR3 length equals 15 residues. The germline V gene has CDR1 LNHNV and CDR2 YYDKDF (reference sequence). Trimming removed 6 bases from V and 1 base from J; junction bases left unmatched: 4. The full variable domain, completed using reference TRBV15 and TRBJ2-2, is DAMVIQNPRYQVTQFGKPVTLSCSQTLNHNVMYWYQQKSSQAPKLLFHYYDKDFNNEADTPDNFQSRRPNTSFCFLDIRSPGLGDTAMYLCATRRGTGNTGELFFGEGSRLTVL.

The chain carries TRBV27 and TRBJ2-1; 9 bases fit TRBD2. Germline CDR1 is MNHEY and CDR2 is SMNVEV (reference sequence). The V segment lost 6 bases and the J segment 0 bases; nucleotides outside the gene matches: 6. This CDR3 is 16 amino acids long. The CDR3: CASRTGLASSYNEQFF. The DNA for the CDR3 is TGTGCCAGCAGAACCGGACTAGCGTCCTCCTACAATGAGCAGTTCTTC.

The chain links TRBV5-1 to TRBJ1-2; 10 bases agree with TRBD1. The CDR3 has 13 residues. Germline CDR1 reads SGHRS; CDR2 reads YFSETQ. Trimming cost V 3 bases and J 7 bases; bases outside gene matches: 3. This chain's CDR3 is CASSYRDRGGYTF. CDR3 coding DNA: TGCGCCAGCAGCTACCGGGACAGGGGTGGCTACACCTTC.

This clone came up a few times. DNA of the CDR3: TGTGCCAGCAGCTCGCGGGTCAGGCTTGGCTACACCTTC. Translating gives CASSSRVRLGYTF. The chain has TRBV5-4 and TRBJ1-2; D is undetermined. The CDR3 has 13 residues. Trimming removed 3 bases from V and 7 bases from J, with 13 bases in between. Germline V lookup: CDR1 SGHNT, CDR2 YYREEE (reference sequence).

V gene TRBV19 combines with J gene TRBJ2-7; 10 bases align to TRBD1. V lost 5 bases and J lost 1; bases outside the gene matches: 2. The CDR3 covers 14 residues. The germline CDR1 and CDR2 sequences are LNHDA and SQIVND (reference sequence). This CDR3 is CASSLGQGSYEQYF. The CDR3 region has the DNA TGTGCCAGTAGTTTGGGACAGGGGTCCTACGAGCAGTACTTC.

The rearrangement joins TRBV27 to TRBJ1-4, with unresolved D. Per germline, CDR1 MNHEY and CDR2 SMNVEV (reference sequence). V shed 6 bases and J shed 8 bases, with 19 bases lying between them. This CDR3 spans 15 amino acids. CDR3 sequence: CASSPYGLVREKLFF. For the CDR3, the DNA is TGTGCCAGCAGCCCATATGGTTTGGTGAGGGAAAAACTGTTTTTT.

The CDR3 coding sequence is TGTGCCAGCAGCTCCCTAGTTCCCCCGACTAGCGGGAATTACAATGAGCAGTTCTTC. It translates to CASSSLVPPTSGNYNEQFF. This chain joins TRBV7-9 and TRBJ2-1, with TRBD2 identical over 11 bases. Germline CDR1 is SEHNR and CDR2 is FQNEAQ (reference sequence). V gave up 4 bases and J gave up 4 bases; unmatched junction bases: 15. This CDR3 region has 19 residues. Full variable domain (missing parts from reference TRBV7-9 and TRBJ2-1): DTGVSQNPRHKITKRGQNVTFRCDPISEHNRLYWYRQTLGQGPEFLTYFQNEAQLEKSRLLSDRFSAERPKGSFSTLEIQRTEQGDSAMYLCASSSLVPPTSGNYNEQFFGPGTRLTVL.

J is TRBJ2-2 and V is TRBV5-6, with 10 bases lining up with TRBD1. This CDR3 has 19 amino acids. The V gene end was trimmed by 0 bases and the J gene end by 2 bases; junction bases not matched to a gene: 10. From germline, CDR1 is SGHDT and CDR2 YYEEEE. The CDR3 coding sequence is TGTGCCAGCAGCTTGGGGCTATACTGGGACAGGGGAAACACCGGGGAGCTGTTTTTT. It codes for CASSLGLYWDRGNTGELFF.

The chain joins TRBV5-6 to TRBJ1-2, with D tentatively TRBD1 (5 bases). CDR3 length equals 16 residues. Germline V gives CDR1 SGHDT, CDR2 YYEEEE. V shed 4 bases and J shed 2 bases, with 18 bases lying between them. The CDR3 loop is CASSLRGTDINYGYTF. DNA for the CDR3: TGTGCCAGCAGCCTCCGGGGGACCGATATCAACTATGGCTACACCTTC.

The V gene is TRBV30, the J gene TRBJ2-7; 11 bases agree with TRBD1. Germline V CDR1 and CDR2: GTSNPN, SVGIG (reference sequence). Trimming removed 3 bases from V and 2 bases from J; junction bases left unmatched: 9. The CDR3 length is 16 residues. CDR3 region: CAWRPRRDRGAYEQYF. CDR3 nucleotide sequence: TGTGCCTGGAGACCCCGCCGGGACAGGGGGGCCTACGAGCAGTACTTC.